Presented here are 10 T cell receptor beta chains from one specimen sequenced in a study of spatial heterogeneity in lung cancer. Indicated time point: sample taken at primary tumor resection. TCRdb passed the 5' RACE reads through MiXCR, listing each CDR3 protein once. The profile shows under 15,000 distinct CDR3 sequences, around 4.1% of them singletons. The sample in question was PBMCs, obtained at surgery. Receptors originate from a male donor with early-stage non-small cell lung cancer.

This clonotype came up many times. CDR3: CASTTGPLRTGGRASGANVLTF. CDR3 nucleotides: TGTGCCAGCACCACAGGTCCCCTTCGGACGGGCGGGAGGGCCTCTGGGGCCAACGTCCTGACTTTC. The J gene is TRBJ2-6, the V gene TRBV6-5, with 9 bases lining up with TRBD2. Per germline, CDR1 MNHEY and CDR2 SVGAGI. The CDR3 has 22 amino acids. Germline trimming cut 7 bases from V and 0 bases from J; bases unmatched to any gene: 22.

This clonotype was seen at least ten times. The V call is TRBV4-1, the J call TRBJ1-4; TRBD1 matches at 8 bases. Germline-derived CDR1 and CDR2 are MGHRA and YSYEKL. The CDR3 is made up of 15 amino acids. The trim removed 1 base at V and 8 bases at J, leaving 6 bases unmatched. CDR3: CASSQVGTGFEKLFF. The CDR3 DNA reads TGCGCCAGCAGCCAAGTGGGGACAGGATTCGAAAAACTGTTTTTT.

This clonotype was picked up a small number of times. This chain links TRBV7-6 with TRBJ2-1; no clear D. CDR3 length: 13 amino acids. The germline V gene encodes CDR1 SGHVS and CDR2 FNYEAQ. The V gene lost 1 base and the J gene lost 6 bases, with 7 bases spanning the gap. CDR3 residues: CASSLDRINEQFF. In DNA form, the CDR3 reads TGTGCCAGCAGCTTAGATAGGATCAATGAGCAGTTCTTC.

This clonotype was seen a few times. The rearrangement links TRBV20-1 to TRBJ2-3; no clear D. V shed 0 bases and J shed 4 bases, with 11 bases lying between them. The CDR3 consists of 14 residues. The germline V gene has CDR1 DFQATT and CDR2 SNEGSKA (reference sequence). This chain's CDR3 is CSARDGNRADTQYF. The CDR3 DNA follows: TGCAGTGCTAGAGATGGTAATCGCGCAGATACGCAGTATTTT.

This clonotype has a handful of counts. The rearrangement links TRBV12-3 or TRBV12-4 to TRBJ2-5, with no clear D. This CDR3 has 14 residues. V was shortened by 3 bases and J by 5 bases, with 13 bases between the two germline ends. The CDR3 DNA reads TGTGCCAGCAGTTTGGTCGGTCCTGGGGAGACCCAGTACTTC. Translating gives CASSLVGPGETQYF.

This clonotype was counted at least ten times. The chain links TRBV5-1 to TRBJ2-1; 7 nucleotides agree with TRBD2. CDR3 length equals 16 residues. The V and J ends lost 4 bases and 9 bases, in that order; junction bases with no gene match: 16. The V gene's germline CDR1 is SGHRS and CDR2 YFSETQ. As DNA, the CDR3 is TGCGCCAGCAGCCTCATCGGGAGTAGGGGCGGGAGTGAGCAGTTCTTC. Translation gives CASSLIGSRGGSEQFF.

This clonotype has ten or more counts. The V and J genes are TRBV6-5 and TRBJ2-5, with D hard to call. This CDR3 comprises 13 residues. V was pared by 0 bases and J by 5 bases, with 7 bases between. Germline assignment: CDR1 MNHEY and CDR2 SVGAGI. This CDR3 reads CASSYSAGETQYF. CDR3 sequence (DNA): TGTGCCAGCAGTTACTCCGCCGGGGAGACCCAGTACTTC.

This clonotype was seen at least ten times. The J gene is TRBJ2-3, the V gene TRBV18; 9 bases align to TRBD2. Germline lookup yields CDR1 KGHSH and CDR2 LQKENI. This CDR3 region has 17 residues. Trimming cost V 3 bases and J 0 bases; bases outside gene matches: 7. The CDR3 sequence: CASSPLAGRSSTDTQYF. CDR3 bases: TGTGCCAGCTCACCGCTAGCGGGACGGTCGAGCACAGATACGCAGTATTTT.

In its sample, this clonotype was seen many times. This rearrangement joins TRBV20-1 to TRBJ1-5; the D is unclear. V lost 0 bases and J 2 bases, leaving 14 bases between the germline ends. Germline V gene lookup returns CDR1 DFQATT and CDR2 SNEGSKA (reference sequence). The CDR3 has 16 amino acids. As DNA, the CDR3 is TGCAGTGCTAGAGATCGTGGACCCGTGGGCAATCAGCCCCAGCATTTT. Translated, it gives CSARDRGPVGNQPQHF.

This clonotype was found many times. This chain uses TRBV20-1 with TRBJ2-4; no reliable D call. Between the trimmed V and J ends, which lost 0 bases and 10 bases, there was a span of 16 bases. The CDR3 runs 14 residues. The germline V gene has CDR1 DFQATT and CDR2 SNEGSKA (reference sequence). The CDR3: CSARDGVFGRIQYF. Written as DNA, the CDR3 is TGCAGTGCTAGAGATGGGGTCTTCGGGCGGATTCAGTACTTC.